The rows below give T cell receptor beta chains drawn from one sample of a study of human T cells and chemical hapten exposure. TCRdb re-called the RACE reads through MiXCR, storing one row per CDR3 protein. There are about 190,000 distinct CDR3 sequences in the sample; 24% occur only once, and roughly 2.3% lies in the top ten. The sequencing here drew on whole blood, taken in connection with sensitization to the hapten diphenylcyclopropenone (DPC). These receptors all stem from a woman in her forties with alopecia areata. Some clones in this sample may be carry-over from other donors' samples. The CDR3 runs from the conserved cysteine through the conserved F or W. Fields, in order: J gene, V gene, D gene, clone size, CDR3 protein, CDR3 DNA. The D gene is left open where the match is weak. Size is stated for part of the rows, as once, few or many counts, or as a class when the clone is expanded.

J gene: TRBJ2-7; V gene: TRBV12-3/TRBV12-4; D gene: NA; clone size: few; CDR3 protein: CASSPTDSFYEQYF; CDR3 DNA: TGTGCCAGCAGCCCTACAGACAGCTTCTACGAGCAGTACTTC
J gene: TRBJ1-1; V gene: TRBV20-1; D gene: NA; clone size: NA; CDR3 protein: CSARDWPEAFF; CDR3 DNA: TGCAGTGCTAGAGATTGGCCTGAAGCTTTCTTT
J gene: TRBJ2-1; V gene: TRBV9; D gene: TRBD2; clone size: NA; CDR3 protein: CASNSGRTPYNEQFF; CDR3 DNA: TGTGCCAGCAACAGCGGGAGAACCCCCTACAATGAGCAGTTCTTC
J gene: TRBJ1-1; V gene: TRBV20-1; D gene: TRBD1; clone size: few; CDR3 protein: CSASRQGGTEAFF; CDR3 DNA: TGCAGTGCTAGTAGGCAGGGGGGCACTGAAGCTTTCTTT
J gene: TRBJ1-6; V gene: TRBV10-3; D gene: NA; clone size: few; CDR3 protein: CATRARRELNSPLHF; CDR3 DNA: TGTGCCACCAGGGCGAGGAGGGAGCTAAATTCACCCCTCCACTTT
J gene: TRBJ2-7; V gene: TRBV5-5; D gene: NA; clone size: many; CDR3 protein: CASSQDSFPNSYEQYF; CDR3 DNA: TGTGCCAGCAGTCAAGACTCCTTCCCTAATTCCTACGAGCAGTACTTC
J gene: TRBJ1-1; V gene: TRBV6-5; D gene: NA; clone size: NA; CDR3 protein: CAAAGNTEAFF; CDR3 DNA: TGTGCCGCGGCGGGCAACACTGAAGCTTTCTTT
J gene: TRBJ2-7; V gene: TRBV4-2; D gene: NA; clone size: NA; CDR3 protein: CASSQGPRYEQYF; CDR3 DNA: TGTGCCAGCAGCCAAGGCCCGAGATACGAGCAGTACTTC
J gene: TRBJ2-2; V gene: TRBV12-3/TRBV12-4; D gene: NA; clone size: NA; CDR3 protein: CASSLPTGIAGELFF; CDR3 DNA: TGTGCCAGCAGTTTGCCAACAGGGATCGCCGGGGAGCTGTTTTTT
J gene: TRBJ2-2; V gene: TRBV7-2; D gene: NA; clone size: NA; CDR3 protein: CASSFMAGELFF; CDR3 DNA: TGTGCCAGCAGCTTTATGGCTGGGGAGCTGTTTTTT
J gene: TRBJ2-3; V gene: TRBV29-1; D gene: NA; clone size: few; CDR3 protein: CSVSGTGLTDTQYF; CDR3 DNA: TGCAGCGTCAGCGGGACAGGACTCACAGATACGCAGTATTTT
J gene: TRBJ1-2; V gene: TRBV7-2; D gene: TRBD1; clone size: few; CDR3 protein: CASSRDRGNGYTF; CDR3 DNA: TGTGCCAGCAGTCGGGACAGGGGGAACGGCTACACCTTC
J gene: TRBJ2-7; V gene: TRBV6-5; D gene: NA; clone size: few; CDR3 protein: CASRLGVRYEQYF; CDR3 DNA: TGTGCCAGCAGACTGGGAGTAAGGTACGAGCAGTACTTC
J gene: TRBJ2-1; V gene: TRBV29-1; D gene: NA; clone size: many; CDR3 protein: CSVEVKTLRRVF; CDR3 DNA: TGCAGCGTTGAAGTCAAAACTCTCCGGAGGGTCTTC
J gene: TRBJ1-1; V gene: TRBV20-1; D gene: TRBD1; clone size: few; CDR3 protein: CSALPQTGEISEAFF; CDR3 DNA: TGCAGTGCTCTCCCCCAAACAGGGGAAATTTCTGAAGCTTTCTTT
J gene: TRBJ2-7; V gene: TRBV27; D gene: TRBD1; clone size: medium-sized; CDR3 protein: CASWGQGLYEQYF; CDR3 DNA: TGTGCCAGCTGGGGACAGGGTTTGTACGAGCAGTACTTC
J gene: TRBJ1-1; V gene: TRBV29-1; D gene: TRBD1; clone size: few; CDR3 protein: CSVTGASLNTEAFF; CDR3 DNA: TGCAGCGTAACAGGGGCCTCCCTGAACACTGAAGCTTTCTTT
J gene: TRBJ2-3; V gene: TRBV28; D gene: NA; clone size: NA; CDR3 protein: CASKGTGSTDTQYF; CDR3 DNA: TGTGCCAGCAAGGGGACGGGGAGTACAGATACGCAGTATTTT
J gene: TRBJ2-7; V gene: TRBV20-1; D gene: TRBD1; clone size: many; CDR3 protein: CSAFPGQVNTYEQYF; CDR3 DNA: TGCAGTGCTTTCCCGGGACAGGTGAACACCTACGAGCAGTACTTC
J gene: TRBJ1-2; V gene: TRBV11-2; D gene: NA; clone size: few; CDR3 protein: CASSPGTRSLYGYTF; CDR3 DNA: TGTGCCAGCAGCCCCGGGACACGTTCCCTCTATGGCTACACCTTC
J gene: TRBJ1-1; V gene: TRBV7-2; D gene: NA; clone size: NA; CDR3 protein: CASSRGMNTEAFF; CDR3 DNA: TGTGCCAGCTCTCGGGGAATGAACACTGAAGCTTTCTTT
J gene: TRBJ2-7; V gene: TRBV20-1; D gene: TRBD2; clone size: NA; CDR3 protein: CSARSRGWTSGRTNYEQYF; CDR3 DNA: TGCAGTGCTAGATCCAGGGGGTGGACTAGCGGGAGGACTAACTACGAGCAGTACTTC
J gene: TRBJ2-6; V gene: TRBV4-3; D gene: TRBD1; clone size: few; CDR3 protein: CASSPTGGRLSGANVLTF; CDR3 DNA: TGCGCCAGCAGCCCGACAGGGGGTAGACTCTCTGGGGCCAACGTCCTGACTTTC
J gene: TRBJ2-7; V gene: TRBV29-1; D gene: TRBD1; clone size: few; CDR3 protein: CSAQQTGGAGEQYF; CDR3 DNA: TGCAGCGCCCAGCAGACAGGGGGCGCGGGCGAGCAGTACTTC
J gene: TRBJ1-1; V gene: TRBV11-2; D gene: NA; clone size: few; CDR3 protein: CASSLSDGTEAFF; CDR3 DNA: TGTGCCAGCAGCCTCTCTGACGGGACTGAAGCTTTCTTT
J gene: TRBJ2-6; V gene: TRBV6-2/TRBV6-3; D gene: TRBD2; clone size: NA; CDR3 protein: CASTRLAGDSGANVLTF; CDR3 DNA: TGTGCCAGCACTCGACTAGCGGGGGACTCTGGGGCCAACGTCCTGACTTTC
J gene: TRBJ1-2; V gene: TRBV29-1; D gene: NA; clone size: NA; CDR3 protein: CSVGSAGTRRRYGYTF; CDR3 DNA: TGCAGCGTTGGGAGCGCCGGGACACGGAGACGCTATGGCTACACCTTC
J gene: TRBJ2-2; V gene: TRBV6-5; D gene: NA; clone size: NA; CDR3 protein: CASSYSTGYGTGELFF; CDR3 DNA: TGTGCCAGCAGTTACTCGACGGGGTACGGAACCGGGGAGCTGTTTTTT
J gene: TRBJ1-5; V gene: TRBV7-3; D gene: NA; clone size: few; CDR3 protein: CASSSGINQPQHF; CDR3 DNA: TGTGCCAGCAGCTCGGGGATCAATCAGCCCCAGCATTTT
J gene: TRBJ2-3; V gene: TRBV4-2; D gene: NA; clone size: few; CDR3 protein: CASSQGRPSTDTQYF; CDR3 DNA: TGTGCCAGCAGCCAAGGTCGCCCTAGCACAGATACGCAGTATTTT
J gene: TRBJ1-5; V gene: TRBV7-2; D gene: TRBD1; clone size: few; CDR3 protein: CASSLGRAGGRQPQHF; CDR3 DNA: TGTGCCAGCAGCTTAGGGAGGGCAGGGGGTAGACAGCCCCAGCATTTT
J gene: TRBJ1-6; V gene: TRBV27; D gene: NA; clone size: few; CDR3 protein: CASTTDYNSPLHF; CDR3 DNA: TGTGCCAGCACGACAGATTATAATTCACCCCTCCACTTT
J gene: TRBJ2-7; V gene: TRBV29-1; D gene: NA; clone size: NA; CDR3 protein: CSAGFTGTGEQYF; CDR3 DNA: TGCAGCGCAGGCTTTACCGGGACTGGTGAGCAGTACTTC
J gene: TRBJ1-2; V gene: TRBV4-3; D gene: NA; clone size: NA; CDR3 protein: CASSHRSGRGYTF; CDR3 DNA: TGCGCCAGCAGCCATAGATCTGGACGGGGCTACACCTTC
J gene: TRBJ2-1; V gene: TRBV7-9; D gene: TRBD2; clone size: few; CDR3 protein: CASSLAQGTSGDNEQFF; CDR3 DNA: TGTGCCAGCAGCTTAGCACAAGGGACTAGCGGAGACAATGAGCAGTTCTTC
J gene: TRBJ1-2; V gene: TRBV18; D gene: NA; clone size: few; CDR3 protein: CASSPGTMDRYTF; CDR3 DNA: TGTGCCAGCTCACCGGGTACTATGGACCGCTACACCTTC
J gene: TRBJ2-7; V gene: TRBV10-3; D gene: NA; clone size: many; CDR3 protein: CAISTQGEPHEQYF; CDR3 DNA: TGTGCCATCAGCACCCAGGGAGAACCGCACGAGCAGTACTTC
J gene: TRBJ1-5; V gene: TRBV28; D gene: NA; clone size: NA; CDR3 protein: CASSSLVGQRRQPQHF; CDR3 DNA: TGTGCCAGCAGCTCTCTTGTCGGACAACGGAGGCAGCCCCAGCATTTT
J gene: TRBJ2-7; V gene: TRBV25-1; D gene: TRBD2; clone size: few; CDR3 protein: CASSKDSGAYEQYF; CDR3 DNA: TGTGCCAGCAGTAAGGATAGCGGGGCCTACGAGCAGTACTTC
J gene: TRBJ1-1; V gene: TRBV18; D gene: NA; clone size: NA; CDR3 protein: CASSPGQNQRAFF; CDR3 DNA: TGTGCCAGCTCACCCGGACAGAACCAAAGGGCTTTCTTT
J gene: TRBJ2-5; V gene: TRBV27; D gene: TRBD2; clone size: NA; CDR3 protein: CASKPSGQETQYF; CDR3 DNA: TGTGCCAGCAAGCCTAGCGGTCAAGAGACCCAGTACTTC
J gene: TRBJ2-3; V gene: TRBV4-2; D gene: NA; clone size: few; CDR3 protein: CASSQSASTDTQYF; CDR3 DNA: TGTGCCAGCAGCCAATCTGCGAGCACAGATACGCAGTATTTT
J gene: TRBJ2-5; V gene: TRBV7-9; D gene: NA; clone size: once; CDR3 protein: CASSARVRGGETQYF; CDR3 DNA: TGTGCCAGCAGCGCCCGCGTCAGGGGAGGAGAGACCCAGTACTTC
J gene: TRBJ2-1; V gene: TRBV5-5; D gene: NA; clone size: NA; CDR3 protein: CASSPRPGDYNEQFF; CDR3 DNA: TGTGCCAGCAGCCCCCGGCCCGGGGATTACAATGAGCAGTTCTTC
J gene: TRBJ1-4; V gene: TRBV4-3; D gene: NA; clone size: few; CDR3 protein: CASSTWTASPTNEKLFF; CDR3 DNA: TGCGCCAGCAGCACATGGACAGCCTCTCCAACTAATGAAAAACTGTTTTTT
J gene: TRBJ2-5; V gene: TRBV29-1; D gene: TRBD2; clone size: NA; CDR3 protein: CSVELAGGQTETQYF; CDR3 DNA: TGCAGCGTTGAACTAGCGGGAGGGCAAACAGAGACCCAGTACTTC
J gene: TRBJ1-2; V gene: TRBV29-1; D gene: TRBD1; clone size: NA; CDR3 protein: CSVEDYRQGGYGYTF; CDR3 DNA: TGCAGCGTTGAAGACTATCGACAGGGAGGGTATGGCTACACCTTC
J gene: TRBJ2-7; V gene: TRBV28; D gene: TRBD2; clone size: many; CDR3 protein: CASTPPGTISYEQYF; CDR3 DNA: TGTGCCAGCACCCCTCCTGGGACTATATCCTACGAGCAGTACTTC
J gene: TRBJ2-1; V gene: TRBV6-2/TRBV6-3; D gene: TRBD2; clone size: few; CDR3 protein: CASSYLLAGEYEQFF; CDR3 DNA: TGTGCCAGCAGTTACTTACTAGCGGGAGAATATGAGCAGTTCTTC
J gene: TRBJ2-5; V gene: TRBV7-2; D gene: TRBD2; clone size: NA; CDR3 protein: CASSLGLAKETQYF; CDR3 DNA: TGTGCCAGCAGCCTTGGACTAGCCAAAGAGACCCAGTACTTC
J gene: TRBJ2-1; V gene: TRBV4-1; D gene: TRBD2; clone size: NA; CDR3 protein: CASSPSASGRNDEQFF; CDR3 DNA: TGCGCCAGCAGCCCCTCCGCTAGCGGGAGGAACGATGAGCAGTTCTTC
J gene: TRBJ1-2; V gene: TRBV7-2; D gene: TRBD1; clone size: NA; CDR3 protein: CASSPGQGTPSYTF; CDR3 DNA: TGTGCCAGCAGCCCAGGACAGGGCACACCGAGCTACACCTTC
J gene: TRBJ2-1; V gene: TRBV4-1; D gene: TRBD2; clone size: NA; CDR3 protein: CASSLILAGPYNEQFF; CDR3 DNA: TGCGCCAGCAGCCTGATTTTAGCGGGACCTTACAATGAGCAGTTCTTC
J gene: TRBJ1-1; V gene: TRBV4-3; D gene: NA; clone size: few; CDR3 protein: CASSLDRVGPTEAFF; CDR3 DNA: TGCGCCAGCAGCCTGGATCGGGTAGGGCCCACTGAAGCTTTCTTT